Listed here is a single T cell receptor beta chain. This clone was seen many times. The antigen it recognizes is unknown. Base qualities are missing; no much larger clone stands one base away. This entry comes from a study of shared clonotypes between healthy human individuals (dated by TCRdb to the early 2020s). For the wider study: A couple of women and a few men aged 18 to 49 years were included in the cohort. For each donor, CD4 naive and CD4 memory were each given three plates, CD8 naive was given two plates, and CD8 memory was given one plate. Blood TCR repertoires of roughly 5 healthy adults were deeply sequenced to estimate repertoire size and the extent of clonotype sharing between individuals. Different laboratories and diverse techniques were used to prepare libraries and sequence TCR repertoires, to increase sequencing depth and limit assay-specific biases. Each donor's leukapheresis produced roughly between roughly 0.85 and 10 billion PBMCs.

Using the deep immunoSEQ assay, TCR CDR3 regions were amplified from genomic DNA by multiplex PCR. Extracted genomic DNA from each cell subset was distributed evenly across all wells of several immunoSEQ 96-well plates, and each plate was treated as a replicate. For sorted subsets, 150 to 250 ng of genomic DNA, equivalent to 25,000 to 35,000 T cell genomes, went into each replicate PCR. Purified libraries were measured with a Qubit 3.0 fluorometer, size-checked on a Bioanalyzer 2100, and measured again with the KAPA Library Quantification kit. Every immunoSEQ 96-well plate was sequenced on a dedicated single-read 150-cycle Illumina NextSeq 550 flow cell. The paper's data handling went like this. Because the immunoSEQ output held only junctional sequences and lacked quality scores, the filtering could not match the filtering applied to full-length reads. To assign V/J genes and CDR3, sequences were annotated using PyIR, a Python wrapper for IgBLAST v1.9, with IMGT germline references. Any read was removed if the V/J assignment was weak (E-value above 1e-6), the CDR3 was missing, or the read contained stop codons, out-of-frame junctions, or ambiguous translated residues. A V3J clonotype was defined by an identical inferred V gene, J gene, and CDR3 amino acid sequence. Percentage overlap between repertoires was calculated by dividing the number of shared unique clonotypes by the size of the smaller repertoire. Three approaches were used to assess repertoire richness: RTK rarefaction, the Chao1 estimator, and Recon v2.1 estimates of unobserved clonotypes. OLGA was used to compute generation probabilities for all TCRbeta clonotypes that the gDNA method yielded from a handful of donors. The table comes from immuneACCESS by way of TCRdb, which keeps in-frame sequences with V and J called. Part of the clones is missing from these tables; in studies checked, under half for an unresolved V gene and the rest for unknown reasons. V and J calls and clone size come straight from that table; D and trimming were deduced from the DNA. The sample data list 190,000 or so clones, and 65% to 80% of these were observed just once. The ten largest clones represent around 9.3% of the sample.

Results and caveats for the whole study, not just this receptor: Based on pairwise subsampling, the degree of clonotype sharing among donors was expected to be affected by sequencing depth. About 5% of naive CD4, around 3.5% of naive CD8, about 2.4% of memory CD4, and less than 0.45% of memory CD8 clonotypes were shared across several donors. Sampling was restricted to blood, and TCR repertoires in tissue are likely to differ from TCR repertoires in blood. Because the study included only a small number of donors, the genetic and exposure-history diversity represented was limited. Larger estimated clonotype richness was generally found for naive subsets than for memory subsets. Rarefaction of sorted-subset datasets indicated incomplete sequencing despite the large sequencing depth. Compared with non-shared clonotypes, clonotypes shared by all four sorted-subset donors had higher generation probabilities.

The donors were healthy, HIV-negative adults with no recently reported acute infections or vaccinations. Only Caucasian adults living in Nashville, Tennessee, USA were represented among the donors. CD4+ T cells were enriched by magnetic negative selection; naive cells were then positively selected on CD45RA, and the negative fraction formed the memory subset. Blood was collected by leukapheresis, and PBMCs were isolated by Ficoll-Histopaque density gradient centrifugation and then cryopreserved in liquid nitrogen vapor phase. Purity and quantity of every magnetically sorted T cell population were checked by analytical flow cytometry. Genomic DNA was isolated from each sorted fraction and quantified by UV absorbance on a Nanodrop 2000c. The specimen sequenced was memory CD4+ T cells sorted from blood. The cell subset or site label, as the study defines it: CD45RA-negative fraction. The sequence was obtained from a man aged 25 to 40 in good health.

The nucleotide sequence is TGTGCCAGCAGCGCTACGGGGGTTCAAAACACTGAAGCTTTCTTT. This is translated as CASSATGVQNTEAFF. The chain is assembled from TRBV9 and TRBJ1-1; TRBD1 could be the D gene, as 5 bases match. CDR1 SGDLS and CDR2 YYNGEE are derived from the germline V gene. The cysteine opens and the phenylalanine closes a CDR3 of 15 amino acids. The entry retains the CDR3 DNA only, 45 bases that are in frame from base 1. V and J are truncated by 3 bases and 2 bases respectively, leaving an intervening sequence of 14 bases. Extended through the reference TRBV9 and TRBJ1-1 proteins, this CDR3 yields the full variable domain: DSGVTQTPKHLITATGQRVTLRCSPRSGDLSVYWYQQSLDQGLQFLIQYYNGEERAKGNILERFSAQQFPDLHSELNLSSLELGDSALYFCASSATGVQNTEAFFGQGTRLTVV.